This TCR beta chain was recorded in a study of T cell responses to AZD1222 COVID-19 vaccine. The wider study: Pooling covered second doses at about 4 or about 12 weeks.

V was cut by 2 bases and J by 6 bases, with 9 bases left in between. Germline V gene lookup returns CDR1 SGHAT and CDR2 FQNNGV. CDR3 size: 13 residues. Here immunoSEQ multiplex PCR was the method, and the copy in TCRdb shows in-frame clones only, minus some. The sample includes some 120,000 clones, approximately 83% seen only once; the top ten take about 8.6%. The chain has TRBV11-2 and TRBJ2-3, with unresolved D. The receptor comes from an adult in good health. Sample: peripheral blood, taken on day 0 of AZD1222 vaccination. CDR3 residues: CASSLIPRDTQYF. The CDR3 DNA sequence: TGTGCCAGCAGCTTAATTCCCCGGGATACGCAGTATTTT.